The T cell receptor (beta chain) described here comes from a study of T cells in Graves' hyperthyroidism and ophthalmopathy. The germline CDR1 and CDR2 sequences are SGHRS and YFSETQ. The CDR3 runs to 15 residues. V lost 0 bases to trimming and J lost 4 bases, with 14 bases between them. Researchers amplified the TCR beta CDR3 regions from RNA transcripts. In the first-round RT-PCR of the TCR CDR3, the HTBI primer set was used. TCRdb reprocessed the multiplex PCR reads via MiXCR and lists one record per CDR3 protein. The sample records around 350,000 distinct CDR3 sequences, 15% to 19% being singletons. This clonotype was seen at least ten times. Its antigen is unknown. Whole-study findings and limits: Stable hyperthyroidism was told apart from ophthalmopathy by a model built on 13 V-J features.

Drawn at first hyperthyroidism diagnosis, the blood sample preceded any ophthalmopathy symptoms. PBMCs were sourced from about 10 ml fresh peripheral blood. The rearrangement uses TRBV5-1 and TRBJ2-7; D could derive from TRBD1 or TRBD2 (5 bases each). Sequenced sample: blood. This receptor was taken from a woman under 30 with Graves' hyperthyroidism that later progressed to Graves' ophthalmopathy. CDR3 DNA sequence: TGCGCCAGCAGCTTGGAATCAGGGACGGTGTACGAGCAGTACTTC. The encoded protein is CASSLESGTVYEQYF.